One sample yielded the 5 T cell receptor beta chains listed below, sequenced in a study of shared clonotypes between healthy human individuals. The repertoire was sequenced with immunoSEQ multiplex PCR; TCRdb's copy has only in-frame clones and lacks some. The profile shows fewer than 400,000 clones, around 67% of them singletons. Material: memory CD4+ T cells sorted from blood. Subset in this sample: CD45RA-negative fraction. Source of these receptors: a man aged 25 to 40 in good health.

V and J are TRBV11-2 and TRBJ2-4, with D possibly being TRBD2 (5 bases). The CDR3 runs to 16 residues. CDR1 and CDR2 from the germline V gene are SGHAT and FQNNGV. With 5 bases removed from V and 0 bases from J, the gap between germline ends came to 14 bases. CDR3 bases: TGTGCCAGCAGCCCCGGAGGAGAGCCAGCCAAAAACATTCAGTACTTC. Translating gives CASSPGGEPAKNIQYF.

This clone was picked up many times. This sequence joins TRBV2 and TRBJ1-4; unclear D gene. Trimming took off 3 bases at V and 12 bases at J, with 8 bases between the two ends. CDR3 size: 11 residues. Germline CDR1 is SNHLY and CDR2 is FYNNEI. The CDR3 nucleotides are TGTGCCAGCAGTGAGAGCGACCAACTGTTTTTT. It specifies CASSESDQLFF.

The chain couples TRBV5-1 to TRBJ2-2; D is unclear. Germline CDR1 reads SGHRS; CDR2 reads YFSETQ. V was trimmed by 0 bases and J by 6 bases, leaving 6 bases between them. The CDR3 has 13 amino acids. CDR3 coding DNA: TGCGCCAGCAGCTTGGATTTTGCCGGGGAGCTGTTTTTT. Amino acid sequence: CASSLDFAGELFF.

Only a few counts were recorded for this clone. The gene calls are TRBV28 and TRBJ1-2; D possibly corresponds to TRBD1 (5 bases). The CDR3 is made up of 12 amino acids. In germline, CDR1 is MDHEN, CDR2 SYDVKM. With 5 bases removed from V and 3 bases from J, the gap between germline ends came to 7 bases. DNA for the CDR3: TGTGCCAGCAGTGTAGGGGACTATGGCTACACCTTC. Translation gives CASSVGDYGYTF.

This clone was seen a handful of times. CDR3 in amino acids: CASSLQGLRNEQFF. The DNA of the CDR3 is TGTGCCAGCAGCTTACAGGGATTGCGCAATGAGCAGTTCTTC. The chain uses TRBV7-2 and TRBJ2-1, with D possibly TRBD1 on 5 matching bases. The V end lost 2 bases, the J end lost 6 bases, and 11 bases lay between the germline ends. The CDR3 sequence is 14 residues long. Germline-derived CDR1 and CDR2 are SGHTA and FQGNSA.